The 11 T cell receptor beta chains below all came from one sample that was sequenced in a study of T cells in localized non-small cell lung cancer. Repertoires were generated with immunoSEQ multiplex PCR, while TCRdb's copy carries only in-frame clones and drops some. The table has about 24,000 clones, around 90% seen once; the top ten hold 2.7%. The material was peripheral blood, obtained before any cancer treatment. The receptor source for this set is a woman aged 40-69 years with stage I lung adenocarcinoma.

The chain links TRBV4-1 to TRBJ1-3; unclear D gene. V lost 3 bases to trimming and J lost 0 bases, with 9 bases between them. Germline V gene lookup returns CDR1 MGHRA and CDR2 YSYEKL. CDR3 length: 15 residues. In nucleotides, the CDR3 is TGCGCCAGCAGCCATGATTGGAACTCTGGAAACACCATATATTTT. The encoded protein is CASSHDWNSGNTIYF.

The rearrangement links TRBV5-3 to TRBJ2-1; 10 nucleotides match TRBD2. TRBV5-3 counts as an open reading frame of uncertain function. V was clipped by 1 base and J by 0 bases; unmatched bases: 4. CDR3 length equals 17 residues. The CDR3 bases are TGTGCCAGAAGCTTGTTTAGCGGGGGGAGCTCCTACAATGAGCAGTTCTTC. Residues: CARSLFSGGSSYNEQFF.

The chain links TRBV2 to TRBJ2-1, with TRBD2 identical over 7 bases. CDR1 is SNHLY and CDR2 is FYNNEI in the germline V gene. The V gene end was trimmed by 3 bases and the J gene end by 0 bases; junction bases not matched to a gene: 2. This CDR3 is built from 15 residues. CDR3 in DNA: TGTGCCAGCAGTGACGGGACTACCTCCTACAATGAGCAGTTCTTC. This translates into CASSDGTTSYNEQFF.

The chain is built from TRBV28 and TRBJ1-4; D might be TRBD1 (6 bases). Germline loops: CDR1 MDHEN, CDR2 SYDVKM. Trimming shortened V by 6 bases and J by 7 bases, and 21 bases separated the two germline ends. The CDR3 contains 16 residues. CDR3 amino acids: CASRPAGGPRGEKLFF. In nucleotides, the CDR3 is TGTGCCAGCAGGCCCGCGGGGGGCCCCAGGGGTGAAAAACTGTTTTTT.

V usage is TRBV18 and J usage is TRBJ1-4; D not resolved. This CDR3 spans 13 amino acids. Germline CDR1 is KGHSH and CDR2 is LQKENI. Trimming shortened V by 2 bases and J by 7 bases, and 8 bases separated the two germline ends. The CDR3 loop reads CASSPGEGEKLFF. The CDR3 coding sequence is TGTGCCAGCTCACCAGGGGAGGGTGAAAAACTGTTTTTT.

The chain joins TRBV5-6 to TRBJ1-2, with D perhaps TRBD1 (5 bases). CDR3 length: 12 amino acids. Trimming took 4 bases from V and 4 from J, leaving 8 bases between them. Germline V CDR1 and CDR2: SGHDT, YYEEEE. The CDR3 loop is CASSPGTYGYTF. The DNA for the CDR3 is TGTGCCAGCAGCCCCGGGACCTATGGCTACACCTTC.

The chain employs TRBV28 and TRBJ2-3; 7 bases map to TRBD2. CDR1 is MDHEN, CDR2 SYDVKM, per germline. Trimming cost V 10 bases and J 1 base; bases outside gene matches: 14. The CDR3 has 16 amino acids. CDR3 bases: TGTGCCACTCACGCCCCTGCAGGGAGGGGCACAGATACGCAGTATTTT. It specifies CATHAPAGRGTDTQYF.

The chain employs TRBV10-3 and TRBJ2-1; TRBD2 matches at 11 bases. Per the germline V gene, CDR1 is ENHRY and CDR2 is SYGVKD. The CDR3 consists of 14 residues. The junction had 8 bases not matched to a gene; V was cut back by 7 bases and J by 9 bases. CDR3 sequence (DNA): TGTGCCATCACTGATAGCGGGAGGGCCGGTGAGCAGTTCTTC. It translates to CAITDSGRAGEQFF.

V gene TRBV10-3 combines with J gene TRBJ2-6; D perhaps matches TRBD2 (6 bases). The length of the CDR3 is 13 residues. Germline values: CDR1 ENHRY, CDR2 SYGVKD. V dropped 7 bases and J dropped 4 bases, with 8 bases sitting between them. For the CDR3, the DNA is TGTGCCATCAACGCGGGAGGGGCCAACGTCCTGACTTTC. Amino acids: CAINAGGANVLTF.

This chain joins TRBV7-2 and TRBJ1-3; no clear D. Germline lookup yields CDR1 SGHTA and CDR2 FQGNSA. V lost 1 base to trimming and J lost 0 bases, with 7 bases between them. This CDR3 has 15 amino acids. The CDR3 loop is CASSLGGGSGNTIYF. The CDR3 nucleotides read TGTGCCAGCAGCTTAGGGGGAGGCTCTGGAAACACCATATATTTT.

The chain uses TRBV21-1 and TRBJ2-7; no check of the table's D call, TRBD2, against the DNA was made. TRBV21-1 is a known pseudogene. The CDR3 extends over 15 amino acids. The CDR3 loop is CASSKTPGGPFEQYF. The CDR3 DNA follows: TGTGCCAGCAGCAAAACGCCGGGAGGGCCATTCGAGCAGTACTTC.